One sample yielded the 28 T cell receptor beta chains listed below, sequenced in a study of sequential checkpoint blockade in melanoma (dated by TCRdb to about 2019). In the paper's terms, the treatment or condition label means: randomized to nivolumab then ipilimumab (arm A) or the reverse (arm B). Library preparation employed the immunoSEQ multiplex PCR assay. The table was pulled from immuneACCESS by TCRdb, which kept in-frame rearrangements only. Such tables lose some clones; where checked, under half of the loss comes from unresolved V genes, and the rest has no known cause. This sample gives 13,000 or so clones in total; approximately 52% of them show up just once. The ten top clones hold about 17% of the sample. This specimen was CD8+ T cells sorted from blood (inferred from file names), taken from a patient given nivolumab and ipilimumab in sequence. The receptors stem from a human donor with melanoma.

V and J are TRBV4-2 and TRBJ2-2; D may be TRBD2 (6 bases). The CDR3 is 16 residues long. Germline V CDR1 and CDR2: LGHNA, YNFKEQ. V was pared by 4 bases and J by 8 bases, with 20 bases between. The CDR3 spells CASSLRTGDSAGELFF. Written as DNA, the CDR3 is TGTGCCAGCAGCCTCCGAACGGGGGATTCGGCGGGGGAGCTGTTTTTT.

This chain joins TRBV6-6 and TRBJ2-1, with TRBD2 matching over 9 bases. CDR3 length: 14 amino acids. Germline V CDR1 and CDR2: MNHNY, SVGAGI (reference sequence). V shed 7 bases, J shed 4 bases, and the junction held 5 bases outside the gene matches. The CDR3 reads CASTERGAYNEQFF. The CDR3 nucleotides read TGTGCCAGCACGGAGCGGGGGGCGTACAATGAGCAGTTCTTC.

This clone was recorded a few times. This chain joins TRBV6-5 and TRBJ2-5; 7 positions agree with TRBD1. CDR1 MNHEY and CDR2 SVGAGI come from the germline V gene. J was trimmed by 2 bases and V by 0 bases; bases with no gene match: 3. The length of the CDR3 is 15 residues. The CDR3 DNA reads TGTGCCAGCAGTTACTCGACAGGGTGGCAAGAGACCCAGTACTTC. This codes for CASSYSTGWQETQYF.

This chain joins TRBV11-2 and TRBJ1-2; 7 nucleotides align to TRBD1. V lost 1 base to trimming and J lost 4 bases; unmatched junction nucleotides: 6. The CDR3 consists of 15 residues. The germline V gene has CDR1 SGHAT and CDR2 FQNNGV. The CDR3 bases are TGTGCCAGCAGCTTAGGACAGGGCGGATCCTATGGCTACACCTTC. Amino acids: CASSLGQGGSYGYTF.

CDR3 residues: CASSIELASGEQYF. The CDR3 nucleotides read TGTGCCAGTAGTATAGAACTAGCCTCGGGCGAGCAGTACTTC. The chain combines TRBV19 with TRBJ2-7, with TRBD2 as a possible D gene (6 bases). The CDR3 has 14 amino acids. Deletions cut 0 bases from V and 6 bases from J, with 12 bases between. Germline loops: CDR1 LNHDA, CDR2 SQIVND (reference sequence).

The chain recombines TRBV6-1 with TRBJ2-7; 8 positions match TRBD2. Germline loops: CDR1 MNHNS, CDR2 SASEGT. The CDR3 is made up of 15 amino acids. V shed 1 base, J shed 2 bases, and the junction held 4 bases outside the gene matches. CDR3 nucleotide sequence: TGTGCCAGCAGTGAAGAACCGGGACTAGCCTACGAGCAGTACTTC. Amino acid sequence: CASSEEPGLAYEQYF.

CDR3 amino acids: CASSVSGGPYNEQFF. CDR3 bases: TGTGCCAGCAGTGTTAGCGGGGGGCCTTACAATGAGCAGTTCTTC. The V gene is TRBV27, the J gene TRBJ2-1, with 10 positions matching TRBD2. V gave up 5 bases and J gave up 4 bases; unmatched junction bases: 5. The germline gives CDR1 MNHEY, CDR2 SMNVEV (reference sequence). The CDR3 spans 15 residues.

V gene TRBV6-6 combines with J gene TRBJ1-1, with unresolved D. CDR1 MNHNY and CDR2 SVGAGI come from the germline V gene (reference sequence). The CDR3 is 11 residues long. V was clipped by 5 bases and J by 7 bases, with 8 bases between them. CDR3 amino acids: CASSQLHEAFF. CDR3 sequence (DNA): TGTGCCAGCAGTCAACTACATGAAGCTTTCTTT.

The CDR3 region is CASSSGQDYNEQFF. DNA of the CDR3: TGTGCCAGCAGTTCGGGACAGGACTACAATGAGCAGTTCTTC. The chain uses TRBV27 and TRBJ2-1; 8 positions agree with TRBD1. CDR3 size: 14 residues. With V trimmed by 4 bases and J by 3 bases, 2 bases remained unmatched. Germline V gives CDR1 MNHEY, CDR2 SMNVEV (reference sequence).

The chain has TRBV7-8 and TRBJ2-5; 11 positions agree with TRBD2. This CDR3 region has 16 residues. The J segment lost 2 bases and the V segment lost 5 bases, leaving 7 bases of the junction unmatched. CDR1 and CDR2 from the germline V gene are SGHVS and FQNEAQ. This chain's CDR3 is CASSLIGTSGQETQYF. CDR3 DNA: TGTGCCAGCAGCCTCATCGGGACTAGCGGTCAAGAGACCCAGTACTTC.

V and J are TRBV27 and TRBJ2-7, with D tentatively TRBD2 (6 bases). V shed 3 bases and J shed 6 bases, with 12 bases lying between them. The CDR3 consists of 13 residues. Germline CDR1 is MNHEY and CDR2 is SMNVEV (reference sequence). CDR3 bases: TGTGCCAGCAGTTTCGGGACTTCTTCCGAGCAGTACTTC. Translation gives CASSFGTSSEQYF.

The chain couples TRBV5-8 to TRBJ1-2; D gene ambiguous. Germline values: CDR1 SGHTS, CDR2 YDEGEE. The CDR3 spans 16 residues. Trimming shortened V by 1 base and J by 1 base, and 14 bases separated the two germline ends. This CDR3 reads CASSLLLEPNNYGYTF. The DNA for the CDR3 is TGTGCCAGCAGCTTGCTACTCGAACCCAATAACTATGGCTACACCTTC.

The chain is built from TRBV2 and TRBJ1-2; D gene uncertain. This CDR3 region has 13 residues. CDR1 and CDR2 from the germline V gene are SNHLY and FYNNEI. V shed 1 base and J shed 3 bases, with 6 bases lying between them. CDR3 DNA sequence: TGTGCCAGCAGTGAAGTGCCAGACTATGGCTACACCTTC. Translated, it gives CASSEVPDYGYTF.

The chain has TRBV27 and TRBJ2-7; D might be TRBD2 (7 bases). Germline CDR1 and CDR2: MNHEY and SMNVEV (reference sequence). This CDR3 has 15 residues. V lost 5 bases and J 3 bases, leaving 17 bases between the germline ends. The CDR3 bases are TGTGCCAGCAGTCCGTTCGGGGGGCGAGACTACGAGCAGTACTTC. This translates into CASSPFGGRDYEQYF.

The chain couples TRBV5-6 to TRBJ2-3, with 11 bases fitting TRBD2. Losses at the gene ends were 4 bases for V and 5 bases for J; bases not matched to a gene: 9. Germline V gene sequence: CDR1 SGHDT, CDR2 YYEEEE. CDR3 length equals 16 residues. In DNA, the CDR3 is TGTGCCAGCAGCCTTACTAGCGGGGGAGTTCTAGATACGCAGTATTTT. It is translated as CASSLTSGGVLDTQYF.

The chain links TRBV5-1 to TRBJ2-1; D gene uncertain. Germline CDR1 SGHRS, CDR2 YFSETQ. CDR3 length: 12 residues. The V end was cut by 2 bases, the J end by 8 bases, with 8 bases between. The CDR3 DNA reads TGCGCCAGCAGCTTACTATTTGATGAGCAGTTCTTC. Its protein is CASSLLFDEQFF.

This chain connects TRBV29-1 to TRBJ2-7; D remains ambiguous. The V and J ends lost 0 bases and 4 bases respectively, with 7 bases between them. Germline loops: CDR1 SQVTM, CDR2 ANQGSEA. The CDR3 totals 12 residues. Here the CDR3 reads CSVEDPRYEQYF. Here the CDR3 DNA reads TGCAGCGTTGAAGATCCCCGGTACGAGCAGTACTTC.

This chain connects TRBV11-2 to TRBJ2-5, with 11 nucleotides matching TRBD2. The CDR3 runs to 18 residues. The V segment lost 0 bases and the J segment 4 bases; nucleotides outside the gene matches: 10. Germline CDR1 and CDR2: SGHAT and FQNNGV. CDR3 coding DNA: TGTGCCAGCAGCTTAGAAATAGCGGGAGGGCCTTGGAGAGAGACCCAGTACTTC. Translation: CASSLEIAGGPWRETQYF.

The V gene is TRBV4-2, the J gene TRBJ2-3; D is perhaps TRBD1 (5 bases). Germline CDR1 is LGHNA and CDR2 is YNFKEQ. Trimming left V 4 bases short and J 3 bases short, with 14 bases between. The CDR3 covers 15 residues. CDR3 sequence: CASSPETGWTDTQYF. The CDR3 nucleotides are TGTGCCAGCAGCCCAGAAACAGGTTGGACAGATACGCAGTATTTT.

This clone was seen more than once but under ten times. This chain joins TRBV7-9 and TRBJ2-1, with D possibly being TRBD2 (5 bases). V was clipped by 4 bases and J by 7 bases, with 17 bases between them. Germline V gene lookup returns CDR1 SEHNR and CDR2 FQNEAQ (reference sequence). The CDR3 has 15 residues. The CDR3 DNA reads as TGTGCCAGCAGCTCAGAAGCGGCCTTCCAGAATGAGCAGTTCTTC. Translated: CASSSEAAFQNEQFF.

The DNA for the CDR3 is TGCGCCAGCAGCCAACGAGCGGGGGCGAACACCGGGGAGCTGTTTTTT. It yields the protein CASSQRAGANTGELFF. The chain links TRBV4-1 to TRBJ2-2, with 8 bases lining up with TRBD2. Germline V CDR1 and CDR2: MGHRA, YSYEKL. The CDR3 is made up of 16 amino acids. V dropped 2 bases and J dropped 0; count of bases not matched to a gene: 2.

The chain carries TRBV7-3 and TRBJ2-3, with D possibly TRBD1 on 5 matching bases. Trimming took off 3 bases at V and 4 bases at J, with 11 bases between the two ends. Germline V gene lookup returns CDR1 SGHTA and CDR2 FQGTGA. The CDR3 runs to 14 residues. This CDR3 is CASSFSGIADTQYF. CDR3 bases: TGTGCCAGCAGCTTCTCAGGGATCGCAGATACGCAGTATTTT.

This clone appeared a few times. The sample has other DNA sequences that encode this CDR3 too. Written as DNA, the CDR3 is TGTGCCAGCAGCTTGGCCGGCGGGGCGCACTACGAGCAGTACTTC. Translation gives CASSLAGGAHYEQYF. The chain recombines TRBV5-6 with TRBJ2-7, with D possibly matching TRBD2 (6 bases). V was shortened by 0 bases and J by 3 bases, with 13 bases between the two germline ends. This CDR3 contains 15 residues. Germline loops: CDR1 SGHDT, CDR2 YYEEEE.

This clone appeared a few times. Written as DNA, the CDR3 is TGTGCCAGCTCACCAGGAGTGGGTTCCTACGAGCAGTACTTC. This codes for CASSPGVGSYEQYF. V usage is TRBV18 and J usage is TRBJ2-7; no definite D call. V was shortened by 2 bases and J by 1 base, with 9 bases between the two germline ends. CDR1 is KGHSH, CDR2 LQKENI, per germline. The CDR3 contains 14 residues.

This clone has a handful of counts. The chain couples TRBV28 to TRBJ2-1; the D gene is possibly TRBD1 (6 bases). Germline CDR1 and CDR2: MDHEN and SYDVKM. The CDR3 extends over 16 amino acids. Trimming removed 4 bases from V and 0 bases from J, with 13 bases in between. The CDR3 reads CASSSDMGASYNEQFF. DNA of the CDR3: TGTGCCAGCAGTTCCGACATGGGGGCCTCCTACAATGAGCAGTTCTTC.

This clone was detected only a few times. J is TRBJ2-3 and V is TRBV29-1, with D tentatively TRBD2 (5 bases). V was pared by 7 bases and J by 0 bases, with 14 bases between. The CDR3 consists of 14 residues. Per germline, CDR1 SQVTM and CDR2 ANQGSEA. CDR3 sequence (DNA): TGCAGCGCTGCGGAGGATTATAGCACAGATACGCAGTATTTT. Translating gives CSAAEDYSTDTQYF.

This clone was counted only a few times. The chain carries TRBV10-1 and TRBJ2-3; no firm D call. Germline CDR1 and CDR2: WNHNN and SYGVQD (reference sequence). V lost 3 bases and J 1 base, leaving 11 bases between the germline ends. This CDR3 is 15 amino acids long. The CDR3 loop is CASSDVSVRTDTQYF. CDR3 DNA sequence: TGCGCCAGCAGTGACGTCTCGGTTCGCACAGATACGCAGTATTTT.

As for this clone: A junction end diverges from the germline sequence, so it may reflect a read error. The CDR3 region is CASSLPGKGGYEQYF. In nucleotides, the CDR3 is TGTGCCAGCAGCTTACCGGGAAAGGGTGGCTACGAGCAGTACTTC. This sequence joins TRBV5-3 and TRBJ2-7; tentative D call: TRBD2 (5 bases). TRBV5-3 is an open reading frame, and its role is uncertain. The CDR3 covers 15 residues.